The present entry profiles one T cell receptor (beta chain) with its context. With the 5' RACE reads reprocessed, TCRdb shows one record per CDR3 protein and no DNA. This sample's clone table lists about 540,000 distinct CDR3 sequences. The CDR3 runs to 15 residues. Germline-derived CDR1 and CDR2 are SSHAT and FNYEAQ (reference sequence). These data originate in a study of T cells expressing NK-cell markers. Study as a whole: Cells sorted as CD3+CD56+NKG2C+, CD3+CD56+NKG2C- and CD3+CD56-NKG2C+ T cells supplied the TCR beta repertoires.

The sequenced sample was blood T cells: a sorted CD56 or NKG2C T cell subset, CD4+ or CD8+ T cells, or bulk PBMC T cells (not recorded which). The receptor was isolated from a man between 18 and 35 years old in good health. The chain links TRBV7-7 to TRBJ1-1. Here the CDR3 reads CASSPSSERNTEAFF.